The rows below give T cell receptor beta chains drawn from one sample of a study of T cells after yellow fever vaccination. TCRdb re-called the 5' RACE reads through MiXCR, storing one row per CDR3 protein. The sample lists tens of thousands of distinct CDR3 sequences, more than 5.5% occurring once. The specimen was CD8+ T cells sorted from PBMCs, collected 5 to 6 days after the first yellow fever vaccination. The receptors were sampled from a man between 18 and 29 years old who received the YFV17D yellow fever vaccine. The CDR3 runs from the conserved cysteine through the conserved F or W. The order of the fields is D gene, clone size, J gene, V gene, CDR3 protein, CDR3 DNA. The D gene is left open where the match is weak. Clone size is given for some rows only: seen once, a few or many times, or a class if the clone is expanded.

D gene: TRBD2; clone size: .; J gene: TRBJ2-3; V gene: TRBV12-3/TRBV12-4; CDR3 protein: CASSSPSRLSGGELSTDTQYF; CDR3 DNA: TGTGCCAGCAGTTCGCCATCTAGACTTAGCGGGGGGGAGCTGAGCACAGATACGCAGTATTTT
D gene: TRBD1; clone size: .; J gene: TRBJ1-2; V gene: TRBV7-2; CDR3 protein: CASSTRYWDSHGYTF; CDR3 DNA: TGTGCCAGCAGCACCCGGTACTGGGACAGCCATGGCTACACCTTC
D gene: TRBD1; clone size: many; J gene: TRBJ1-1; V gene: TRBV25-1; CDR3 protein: CASSPQTGILTEAFF; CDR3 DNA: TGTGCCAGCAGTCCCCAGACAGGGATACTCACTGAAGCTTTCTTT
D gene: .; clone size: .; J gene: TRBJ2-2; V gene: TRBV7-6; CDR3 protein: CASTMLQGSNTGELFF; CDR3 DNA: TGTGCCAGCACCATGTTACAGGGATCAAACACCGGGGAGCTGTTTTTT
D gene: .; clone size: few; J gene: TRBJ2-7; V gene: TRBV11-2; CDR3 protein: CASSLVRNYEQYF; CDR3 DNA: TGTGCCAGCAGCTTAGTAAGGAACTACGAGCAGTACTTC
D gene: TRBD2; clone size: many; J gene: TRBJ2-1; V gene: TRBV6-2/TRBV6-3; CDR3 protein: CASSYSLTASGVLLSSYNEQFF; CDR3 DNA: TGTGCCAGCAGTTACTCTCTAACTGCTAGCGGGGTTCTACTAAGCTCCTACAATGAGCAGTTCTTC
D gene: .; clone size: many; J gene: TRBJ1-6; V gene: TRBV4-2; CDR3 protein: CASSQEPGNMNSPLHF; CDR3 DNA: TGTGCCAGCAGCCAAGAGCCAGGGAATATGAATTCACCCCTCCACTTT
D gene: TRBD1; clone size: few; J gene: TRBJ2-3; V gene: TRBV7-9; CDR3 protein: CASSNRDRGKTDTQYF; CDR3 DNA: TGTGCCAGCAGTAACCGGGACAGGGGTAAGACAGATACGCAGTATTTT
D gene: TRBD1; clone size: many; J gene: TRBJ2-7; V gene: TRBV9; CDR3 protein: CASSAGTGGYEQYF; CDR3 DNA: TGTGCCAGCAGCGCCGGGACAGGGGGATACGAGCAGTACTTC
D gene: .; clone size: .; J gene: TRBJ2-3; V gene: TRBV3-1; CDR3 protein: CASSQGGTADTQYF; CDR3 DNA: TGTGCCAGCAGCCAAGGCGGGACCGCAGATACGCAGTATTTT
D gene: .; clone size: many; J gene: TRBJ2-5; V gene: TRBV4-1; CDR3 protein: CASSRRRYQETQYF; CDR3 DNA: TGCGCCAGCAGTCGGAGACGGTACCAAGAGACCCAGTACTTC
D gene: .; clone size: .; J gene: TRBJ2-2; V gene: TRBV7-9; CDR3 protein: CASSLVRTLNTGELFF; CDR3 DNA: TGTGCCAGCAGCTTAGTAAGGACGCTAAACACCGGGGAGCTGTTTTTT
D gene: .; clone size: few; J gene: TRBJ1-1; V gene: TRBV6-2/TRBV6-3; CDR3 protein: CASSTELFF; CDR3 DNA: TGTGCCAGCAGTACGGAGCTGTTCTTT
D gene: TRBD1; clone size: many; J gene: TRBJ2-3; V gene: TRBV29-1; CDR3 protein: CSVEKGAADTQYF; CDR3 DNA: TGCAGCGTTGAAAAGGGGGCGGCAGATACGCAGTATTTT
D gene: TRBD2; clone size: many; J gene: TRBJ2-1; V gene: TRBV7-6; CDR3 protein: CASSFELAGDHNEQFF; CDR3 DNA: TGTGCCAGCAGCTTCGAACTAGCGGGGGACCACAATGAGCAGTTCTTC
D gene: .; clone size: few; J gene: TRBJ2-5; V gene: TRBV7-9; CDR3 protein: CASKLGETQYF; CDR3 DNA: TGTGCCAGCAAGTTAGGGGAGACCCAGTACTTC
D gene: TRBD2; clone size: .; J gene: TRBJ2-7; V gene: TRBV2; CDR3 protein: CASSSPGTSDHEQYF; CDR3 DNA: TGTGCCAGCAGTAGCCCAGGAACTAGCGACCACGAGCAGTACTTC